Following are 6 T cell receptor beta chains from one sample sequenced in a study of cytomegalovirus exposure and HLA in healthy donors (dated by TCRdb to about 2017). The library was obtained by the immunoSEQ multiplex PCR assay. The multiplex PCR relied on a mix of 60 forward primers for TCR Vbeta segments and 13 reverse primers for TCR Jbeta segments. This immuneACCESS table, as held by TCRdb, lists in-frame sequences with V and J called but not all clones. Of the missing ones, under half trace to an unresolved V gene in checked studies; the others have no known cause. The sample table holds 90,000 to 120,000 clones, of which 60% to 70% were seen once. 3.8% of the sample goes to the ten largest clones. The sample comprised PBMCs. The source of these receptors is a man aged 25 to 40 in good health and CMV-seropositive.

This clone was seen more than once but under ten times. The chain links TRBV14 to TRBJ1-2; 8 nucleotides align to TRBD1. Germline CDR1 is SGHDN and CDR2 is FVKESK. The CDR3 contains 14 residues. V was pared by 4 bases and J by 6 bases, with 7 bases of the junction left unmatched. CDR3 sequence (DNA): TGTGCCAGCAGCCTGGGGTGGGACAGGAATGGCTACACCTTC. Its translation: CASSLGWDRNGYTF.

With respect to this clone: A much larger clone is a single base away; this may be a read error. The chain uses TRBV2 and TRBJ2-7; weak D call: TRBD1 (6 bases). V was cut by 6 bases and J by 8 bases, with 14 bases left in between. The length of the CDR3 is 12 residues. Germline assignment: CDR1 SNHLY and CDR2 FYNNEI. This chain's CDR3 is CASRQGGGKQYF. The CDR3 DNA reads TGTGCCAGCAGACAGGGTGGTGGGAAGCAGTACTTC. Looking up the rest from reference TRBV2 and TRBJ2-7 gives the full variable domain: EPEVTQTPSHQVTQMGQEVILRCVPISNHLYFYWYRQILGQKVEFLVSFYNNEISEKSEIFDDQFSVERPDGSNFTLKIRSTKLEDSAMYFCASRQGGGKQYFGPGTRLTVT.

In its sample, this clone was seen a few times. The rearrangement joins TRBV5-1 to TRBJ1-5, with TRBD1 as a possible D gene (6 bases). CDR3 size: 18 residues. The germline V and J ends were trimmed by 2 bases and 2 bases, with 20 bases remaining between them. Per germline, CDR1 SGHRS and CDR2 YFSETQ. Here the CDR3 reads CASSFAIRDTTRNQPQHF. The CDR3 nucleotides are TGCGCCAGCAGCTTTGCCATCCGGGACACCACTCGCAATCAGCCCCAGCATTTT. The full variable domain, completed using reference TRBV5-1 and TRBJ1-5, is KAGVTQTPRYLIKTRGQQVTLSCSPISGHRSVSWYQQTPGQGLQFLFEYFSETQRNKGNFPGRFSGRQFSNSRSEMNVSTLELGDSALYLCASSFAIRDTTRNQPQHFGDGTRLSIL.

This chain links TRBV7-9 with TRBJ1-1; D uncertain. Germline CDR1 is SEHNR and CDR2 is FQNEAQ (reference sequence). V was pared by 6 bases and J by 2 bases, with 16 bases between. The CDR3 extends over 15 amino acids. CDR3 in DNA: TGTGCCAGCAGTCCTCGGGCTAGCCTAAACACTGAAGCTTTCTTT. Amino acid sequence: CASSPRASLNTEAFF.

V usage is TRBV2 and J usage is TRBJ2-1, with 8 bases aligning to TRBD1. Germline CDR1 reads SNHLY; CDR2 reads FYNNEI. This CDR3 has 14 residues. The junction had 8 bases not matched to a gene; V was cut back by 6 bases and J by 7 bases. The CDR3 region has the DNA TGTGCCAGCAGCACCCGGACAGGGAGGAATGAGCAGTTCTTC. This translates into CASSTRTGRNEQFF.

The chain couples TRBV11-1 to TRBJ2-1; 8 bases align to TRBD2. The CDR3 loop spans 15 amino acids. Trimming removed 5 bases from V and 4 bases from J; junction bases left unmatched: 7. Germline lookup yields CDR1 SGHAT and CDR2 FQDESV (reference sequence). The CDR3 loop reads CASSVGGAGYNEQFF. CDR3 sequence (DNA): TGTGCCAGCAGCGTCGGGGGGGCGGGATACAATGAGCAGTTCTTC.